One and the same sample provided the 30 T cell receptor beta chains below, sequenced in a study of cytomegalovirus exposure and HLA in healthy donors. PCR employed 60 Vbeta and 13 Jbeta primers. The data were produced by immunoSEQ multiplex PCR, yet TCRdb's version contains in-frame clones alone and is incomplete. The table shows about 230,000 clones, with around 85% occurring only once. Material: PBMCs. Every receptor here comes from a human donor in good health.

This clone was seen only once. The chain recombines TRBV7-9 with TRBJ2-7; 7 bases are shared with TRBD2. The germline gives CDR1 SEHNR, CDR2 FQNEAQ (reference sequence). The CDR3 covers 15 residues. After removal of 5 bases from V and 6 bases from J, the junction contained 13 bases not matched to a gene. The DNA of the CDR3 is TGTGCCAGCAGCGGTGGGGGGGGGTCCGCCCTCGAGCAGTACTTC. Translation: CASSGGGGSALEQYF.

The chain has TRBV28 and TRBJ1-2; D call uncertain. The V gene lost 5 bases and the J gene lost 3 bases, with 13 bases spanning the gap. The CDR3 is made up of 14 amino acids. CDR1 MDHEN and CDR2 SYDVKM come from the germline V gene. CDR3 nucleotides: TGTGCCAGCAGTCCACTTACAGTCTACTATGGCTACACCTTC. This translates into CASSPLTVYYGYTF.

This chain joins TRBV2 and TRBJ2-7, with D tentatively TRBD1 (6 bases). The CDR3 has 14 residues. CDR1 is SNHLY and CDR2 is FYNNEI in the germline V gene. Trimming left V 6 bases short and J 6 bases short, with 18 bases between. The CDR3 is CASSRIGLQGEQYF. The DNA for the CDR3 is TGTGCCAGCAGCCGTATTGGGCTACAGGGCGAGCAGTACTTC.

This chain uses TRBV4-3 with TRBJ2-3, with D uncertain. V gave up 1 base and J gave up 4 bases, with 9 bases separating them. The CDR3 covers 14 residues. The V gene's germline CDR1 is LGHNA and CDR2 YSLEER. CDR3 coding DNA: TGCGCCAGCAGCCAAGTCGTTGTAGCAGATACGCAGTATTTT. This codes for CASSQVVVADTQYF.

This sequence joins TRBV5-4 and TRBJ1-1; D is unclear. Deletions cut 0 bases from V and 5 bases from J, with 14 bases between. CDR3 length equals 15 residues. Germline-derived CDR1 and CDR2 are SGHNT and YYREEE (reference sequence). The CDR3 DNA sequence: TGTGCCAGCAGCTTGGGAGGGTCTATAGGGACTGAAGCTTTCTTT. Residues: CASSLGGSIGTEAFF.

This chain joins TRBV27 and TRBJ1-1; 7 bases map to TRBD1. This CDR3 region has 18 residues. The germline V gene has CDR1 MNHEY and CDR2 SMNVEV (reference sequence). V lost 5 bases and J lost 4; bases outside the gene matches: 19. CDR3 sequence (DNA): TGTGCCAGCAGTAAAAGACTTAGACCAGGACAGGAGGTCACTGAAGCTTTCTTT. Encoded protein: CASSKRLRPGQEVTEAFF.

This clone was counted between two and nine times. The chain joins TRBV10-1 to TRBJ2-7; D might be TRBD2 (5 bases). CDR1 is WNHNN, CDR2 SYGVQD, per germline (reference sequence). The ends were cut back, 1 base at V and 2 bases at J, with 21 bases in the middle. The CDR3 runs to 18 residues. CDR3 loop: CASSEYNFRERDPYEQYF. The CDR3 nucleotides are TGCGCCAGCAGTGAGTATAACTTTAGGGAGAGGGATCCCTACGAGCAGTACTTC.

The CDR3 sequence: CASSSMRYRGSMNTEAFF. CDR3 DNA: TGTGCCAGCAGCTCAATGCGTTACAGGGGAAGCATGAACACTGAAGCTTTCTTT. The chain couples TRBV7-9 to TRBJ1-1; 7 nucleotides align to TRBD1. The CDR3 has 18 residues. V was pared by 4 bases and J by 0 bases, with 14 bases of the junction left unmatched. Germline V gene sequence: CDR1 SEHNR, CDR2 FQNEAQ (reference sequence).

CDR3 in amino acids: CASSPRQGTNYGYTF. The CDR3 DNA follows: TGTGCCAGCAGCCCGCGACAGGGAACTAACTATGGCTACACCTTC. The chain carries TRBV7-2 and TRBJ1-2, with 7 bases matching TRBD1. The V gene end was trimmed by 5 bases and the J gene end by 0 bases; junction bases not matched to a gene: 6. The CDR3 loop spans 15 amino acids. Germline V lookup: CDR1 SGHTA, CDR2 FQGNSA.

This clone has only one observation. This sequence joins TRBV4-2 and TRBJ2-3; 14 positions agree with TRBD2. From germline, CDR1 is LGHNA and CDR2 YNFKEQ. The CDR3 consists of 16 residues. The ends lost 4 bases at V and 1 base at J; junction bases unmatched: 1. The CDR3 DNA reads as TGTGCCAGCAGCCCGGGACTAGCGGGAGGCACAGATACGCAGTATTTT. Its protein is CASSPGLAGGTDTQYF.

A single count supports this clone. The chain combines TRBV7-9 with TRBJ1-1, with 9 bases fitting TRBD1. The CDR3 has 16 amino acids. CDR1 SEHNR and CDR2 FQNEAQ come from the germline V gene (reference sequence). Unmatched junction bases numbered 11, after V lost 5 bases and J lost 4 bases. The CDR3 nucleotides are TGTGCCAGCAGCCCTGGTAGGGGACAGGGAGGCACTGAAGCTTTCTTT. This codes for CASSPGRGQGGTEAFF.

The chain combines TRBV6-5 with TRBJ1-3, with D perhaps matching TRBD1 (5 bases). The CDR3 spans 14 residues. V shed 6 bases and J shed 3 bases, with 12 bases lying between them. Germline CDR1 is MNHEY and CDR2 is SVGAGI. The CDR3 loop reads CASRAGTSGNTIYF. In DNA form, the CDR3 reads TGTGCCAGCAGGGCAGGGACTAGTGGAAACACCATATATTTT.

This rearrangement joins TRBV6-5 to TRBJ1-1; 7 bases line up with TRBD1. Trimming took 5 bases from V and 2 from J; bases not matched to a gene: 2. Germline CDR1 is MNHEY and CDR2 is SVGAGI. CDR3 size: 13 residues. CDR3 in DNA: TGTGCCAGCAGTGGGACAGTCAACACTGAAGCTTTCTTT. Protein: CASSGTVNTEAFF.

This chain links TRBV19 with TRBJ2-1; D may be TRBD2 (5 bases). The germline CDR1 and CDR2 sequences are LNHDA and SQIVND (reference sequence). The V gene lost 3 bases and the J gene lost 4 bases, with 10 bases spanning the gap. This CDR3 is built from 14 residues. CDR3 residues: CASSMSGTYNEQFF. CDR3 in DNA: TGTGCCAGTAGTATGTCGGGAACATACAATGAGCAGTTCTTC. Complete variable domain (other parts from reference TRBV19 and TRBJ2-1): DGGITQSPKYLFRKEGQNVTLSCEQNLNHDAMYWYRQDPGQGLRLIYYSQIVNDFQKGDIAEGYSVSREKKESFPLTVTSAQKNPTAFYLCASSMSGTYNEQFFGPGTRLTVL.

The chain is built from TRBV7-2 and TRBJ1-3; D gene unclear. Germline-derived CDR1 and CDR2 are SGHTA and FQGNSA. V lost 5 bases and J 0 bases, leaving 11 bases between the germline ends. The CDR3 is 15 residues long. The DNA for the CDR3 is TGTGCCAGCAGCCTCAGTGGGAGCTCTGGAAACACCATATATTTT. Translation: CASSLSGSSGNTIYF.

The rearrangement links TRBV6-6 to TRBJ1-2; D perhaps matches TRBD1 (6 bases). The CDR3 spans 14 residues. V lost 6 bases and J 2 bases, leaving 13 bases between the germline ends. The V gene's germline CDR1 is MNHNY and CDR2 SVGAGI (reference sequence). CDR3 coding DNA: TGTGCCAGCAGACTGGGGCAGGGGAACTATGGCTACACCTTC. It codes for CASRLGQGNYGYTF.

The chain employs TRBV4-2 and TRBJ2-7; 7 nucleotides line up with TRBD1. The V gene end was trimmed by 4 bases and the J gene end by 3 bases; junction bases not matched to a gene: 6. The CDR3 runs to 14 residues. Germline loops: CDR1 LGHNA, CDR2 YNFKEQ. The CDR3, as DNA: TGTGCCAGCAGCCCCGGGGCAGGGGGCTACGAGCAGTACTTC. Translated: CASSPGAGGYEQYF.

V usage is TRBV7-9 and J usage is TRBJ2-5; D possibly corresponds to TRBD1 (7 bases). The DNA matches TRBJ2-7 better at its end, which makes the J call doubtful. Germline V lookup: CDR1 SEHNR, CDR2 FQNEAQ (reference sequence). The CDR3 is 14 residues long. The CDR3 reads CASSLRRDSYEQYF. DNA for the CDR3: TGTGCCAGCAGCTTAAGGCGGGACAGCTACGAGCAGTACTTC.

The chain carries TRBV6-6 and TRBJ2-4; TRBD1 agrees at 8 bases. J lost 16 bases, V lost 5 bases, and 10 bases had no gene match. This CDR3 is built from 12 residues. Germline CDR1 is MNHNY and CDR2 is SVGAGI (reference sequence). Written as DNA, the CDR3 is TGTGCCAGCAGTACCGGACAGGGAGAGGCCTACTTC. This codes for CASSTGQGEAYF.

The rearrangement joins TRBV9 to TRBJ2-7; 13 bases map to TRBD2. The CDR3 covers 16 residues. The V segment lost 3 bases and the J segment 7 bases; nucleotides outside the gene matches: 10. The germline gives CDR1 SGDLS, CDR2 YYNGEE. CDR3 residues: CASSAGTSGTAREQYF. In nucleotides, the CDR3 is TGTGCCAGCAGCGCCGGGACTAGCGGGACCGCTAGGGAGCAGTACTTC.

V and J are TRBV10-1 and TRBJ2-3, with TRBD1 matching 8 bases. The CDR3 is 16 amino acids. With V trimmed by 5 bases and J by 2 bases, 9 bases remained unmatched. Germline V gives CDR1 WNHNN, CDR2 SYGVQD (reference sequence). CDR3 DNA sequence: TGCGCCAGCAGTAAAGGACAGGGAAGAACCACAGATACGCAGTATTTT. This encodes CASSKGQGRTTDTQYF.

The chain joins TRBV7-2 to TRBJ2-3; D is undetermined. The CDR3 extends over 15 amino acids. Germline CDR1 and CDR2: SGHTA and FQGNSA. The ends were cut back, 3 bases at V and 0 bases at J, with 10 bases in the middle. This CDR3 is CASSFSAASTDTQYF. Written as DNA, the CDR3 is TGTGCCAGCAGCTTTAGTGCGGCTAGCACAGATACGCAGTATTTT.

The rearrangement joins TRBV15 to TRBJ2-2; 10 nucleotides line up with TRBD2. Germline loops: CDR1 LNHNV, CDR2 YYDKDF (reference sequence). V lost 5 bases and J lost 8; bases outside the gene matches: 14. The CDR3 extends over 17 amino acids. CDR3 in amino acids: CATSLRGKLAGRGELFF. CDR3 DNA sequence: TGTGCCACCAGCCTCCGGGGGAAACTAGCGGGAAGAGGGGAGCTGTTTTTT.

V and J are TRBV29-1 and TRBJ1-1; TRBD1 agrees at 8 bases. CDR3 length equals 15 residues. CDR1 is SQVTM and CDR2 is ANQGSEA in the germline V gene. V lost 4 bases and J lost 1; bases outside the gene matches: 8. The CDR3 reads CSVGGGGTGNTEAFF. CDR3 bases: TGCAGCGTTGGGGGGGGCGGGACAGGGAACACTGAAGCTTTCTTT.

Worth noting for this clone: Other DNA variants within this sample encode the same CDR3. The genes are TRBV19 and TRBJ2-1; the match to TRBD2 covers 10 bases. The CDR3 runs 15 residues. V trimming: 2 bases; J trimming: 4 bases; junction bases outside the gene matches: 2. The V gene's germline CDR1 is LNHDA and CDR2 SQIVND (reference sequence). The CDR3 DNA reads TGTGCCAGTAGTATAACTAGCGGGGTATACAATGAGCAGTTCTTC. Translation gives CASSITSGVYNEQFF.

The chain carries TRBV6-5 and TRBJ2-1; 7 nucleotides align to TRBD1. The junction had 6 bases not matched to a gene; V was cut back by 5 bases and J by 8 bases. The CDR3 is 13 residues long. Germline V CDR1 and CDR2: MNHEY, SVGAGI. The CDR3 reads CASSDPDRDEQFF. CDR3 coding DNA: TGTGCCAGCAGTGACCCAGACAGGGATGAGCAGTTCTTC.

In its sample, this clone was seen a few times. The chain combines TRBV21-1 with TRBJ2-7; the DNA was not compared with TRBD1, the D call given in the table. TRBV21-1 corresponds to a pseudogene. The CDR3 loop spans 15 amino acids. CDR3 in amino acids: CASSQRGQGAYEQYF. As DNA, the CDR3 is TGTGCCAGCAGCCAAAGAGGTCAGGGGGCCTACGAGCAGTACTTC.

This clone was counted a few times. The chain uses TRBV5-8 and TRBJ1-4; D is possibly TRBD1 (5 bases). Trimming took off 5 bases at V and 10 bases at J, with 9 bases between the two ends. Germline lookup yields CDR1 SGHTS and CDR2 YDEGEE. The CDR3 runs to 11 residues. The CDR3 spells CASRGPAKLFF. Here the CDR3 DNA reads TGTGCCAGCAGGGGGCCCGCAAAACTGTTTTTT.

The chain recombines TRBV19 with TRBJ1-2; 9 bases fit TRBD1. J was trimmed by 6 bases and V by 7 bases; bases with no gene match: 9. Germline V lookup: CDR1 LNHDA, CDR2 SQIVND (reference sequence). This CDR3 is 14 amino acids long. In nucleotides, the CDR3 is TGTGCCAGTATCTCGGGACAGGGAAGTAATGGCTACACCTTC. Amino acid sequence: CASISGQGSNGYTF.

V is TRBV5-4 and J is TRBJ2-3; 8 bases match TRBD2. V lost 4 bases to trimming and J lost 4 bases; unmatched junction nucleotides: 8. This CDR3 has 15 residues. Germline V gives CDR1 SGHNT, CDR2 YYREEE (reference sequence). CDR3 bases: TGTGCCAGCAGCGAGGCCGGGACTAGAGCAGATACGCAGTATTTT. It translates to CASSEAGTRADTQYF.